Listed below are T cell receptor beta chains from one sample, sequenced in a study of T cell responses to AZD1222 COVID-19 vaccine. The assay was immunoSEQ multiplex PCR, and TCRdb's table has in-frame clones only and misses some. Among 180,000 or so clones, around 88% were seen once, and the ten largest hold around 7.9%. The source was peripheral blood, collected on day 0 of AZD1222 vaccination. The origin of the receptors is an adult in good health. The CDR3 runs from the conserved cysteine through the conserved F or W. D genes are given only for firm matches. Rows may omit the clone size; those that give it use once, few, many or a size class.

J gene,D gene,V gene,clone size,CDR3 DNA,CDR3 protein
TRBJ2-7,NA,TRBV4-1,NA,TGCGCCAGCAGCCAAGATTCAGGACAGTCGCGAGAGCAGTACTTC,CASSQDSGQSREQYF
TRBJ2-1,NA,TRBV19,NA,TGTGCCAGTAGTATCTCCACCCCGTTCTACAATGAGCAGTTCTTC,CASSISTPFYNEQFF
TRBJ1-2,TRBD1,TRBV13,few,TGTGCCAGCAGCCAGACAGGGGACTATGGCTACACCTTC,CASSQTGDYGYTF
TRBJ2-2,NA,TRBV19,NA,TGTGCCAGTACGTACGTCACCGGGGAGCTGTTTTTT,CASTYVTGELFF
TRBJ1-6,NA,TRBV6-5,NA,TGTGCCATTTCAAAGAAGACCTATAATTCACCCCTCCACTTT,CAISKKTYNSPLHF
TRBJ1-1,NA,TRBV5-1,NA,TGCGCCAGCAGCGTAACGAACACTGAAGCTTTCTTT,CASSVTNTEAFF
TRBJ2-5,TRBD2,TRBV7-6,NA,TGTGCCAGCAGCGCGAAATCGGGACTAGCGACTCAAGAGACCCAGTACTTC,CASSAKSGLATQETQYF
TRBJ1-1,NA,TRBV5-1,NA,TGCGCCAGCAGCTTGATGGCGGTGGGGAGTGGCACTGAAGCTTTCTTT,CASSLMAVGSGTEAFF
TRBJ2-7,NA,TRBV9,NA,TGTGCCAGCAGCGTAGGGGGGGACAGCCTCTACGAGCAGTACTTC,CASSVGGDSLYEQYF
TRBJ2-1,NA,TRBV4-3,NA,TGCGCCAGCAGACATCTAGGGAGCAATGAGCAGTTCTTC,CASRHLGSNEQFF
TRBJ1-4,NA,TRBV5-4,NA,TGTGCCAGCAGCTTGGGCACTAATGAAAAACTGTTTTTT,CASSLGTNEKLFF
TRBJ1-1,NA,TRBV2,NA,TGTGCCAGCAGTTATACAGGGATCACTGAAGCTTTCTTT,CASSYTGITEAFF
TRBJ2-3,TRBD2,TRBV4-1,NA,TGCGCCAGCAGCCATTTCTCGCCTAGCGGGGGGAACACAGATACGCAGTATTTT,CASSHFSPSGGNTDTQYF
TRBJ2-1,NA,TRBV7-8,NA,TGTGCCAGCAGCATCCGACAGGTCATGGGGGGGGATGGGCAGTTCTTC,CASSIRQVMGGDGQFF
TRBJ1-6,NA,TRBV9,NA,TGTGCCAGCAGCGTAAACCAACTCATCAGGCGGGGGGCCCTCCACTTT,CASSVNQLIRRGALHF
TRBJ1-6,NA,TRBV27,once,TGTGCCAGCAGTTTGGGGGGGTTCAGTAGATCACCCCTCCACTTT,CASSLGGFSRSPLHF
TRBJ1-4,NA,TRBV9,NA,TGTGCCAGCAGCGTAGCAGGCCTAGACAGTGAAAAACTGTTTTTT,CASSVAGLDSEKLFF
TRBJ2-3,TRBD2,TRBV5-1,NA,TGCGCCAGCAGTCAAAGAGGCACTAGCGGGACTAGCACAGATACGCAGTATTTT,CASSQRGTSGTSTDTQYF
TRBJ1-5,NA,TRBV28,NA,TGTGCCAGCCACCCTCGAAGGGGAAATCAGCCCCAGCATTTT,CASHPRRGNQPQHF
TRBJ2-5,NA,TRBV7-2,NA,TGTGCCAGCAGCTTAGCGATGGCGGGGTTGTCAGGGGAGACCCAGTACTTC,CASSLAMAGLSGETQYF
TRBJ1-2,NA,TRBV25-1,once,TGTGCCAGCAGTGAGGGCGTGCTTGGCTACACCTTC,CASSEGVLGYTF
TRBJ1-4,NA,TRBV19,NA,TGTGCCAGTAGTATAGCCGCAGGGACCCAAGGGGAAAAACTGTTTTTT,CASSIAAGTQGEKLFF
TRBJ2-3,TRBD2,TRBV2,NA,TGTGCCAGCAGACGTCTAGCGGGGGGTAACACAGATACGCAGTATTTT,CASRRLAGGNTDTQYF
TRBJ2-1,NA,TRBV30,NA,TGTGCCTGGTCCCTGACAGGTACATACAATGAGCAGTTCTTC,CAWSLTGTYNEQFF
TRBJ2-3,TRBD1,TRBV9,NA,TGTGCCAGCAGCGGCTCCGGGACAGGGAATACAGATACGCAGTATTTT,CASSGSGTGNTDTQYF
TRBJ2-7,TRBD2,TRBV30,NA,TGTGCCTGGAGTGTACTTGGCGATCGACTAGCGGGGTTGGACGAGCAGTACTTC,CAWSVLGDRLAGLDEQYF
TRBJ1-2,TRBD1,TRBV30,NA,TGTGCCTGGAGTCCCGGGACAGGGTTCCTGACTTATGGCTACACCTTC,CAWSPGTGFLTYGYTF
TRBJ2-7,NA,TRBV9,NA,TGTGCCAGCAGCGTAGGGGCAGCTACCTACGAGCAGTACTTC,CASSVGAATYEQYF
TRBJ2-7,TRBD2,TRBV3-1/TRBV3-2,NA,TGTGCCAGCAGCCAAGTGGGGACTACCTACGAGCAGTACTTC,CASSQVGTTYEQYF
TRBJ1-2,NA,TRBV14,few,TGTGCCAGCAGCCGCAGCCTCCAAGCTAACTATGGCTACACCTTC,CASSRSLQANYGYTF
TRBJ1-1,NA,TRBV5-6,NA,TGTGCCAGCAGCCGGCTTAGAGGGGAAGCTGAAGCTTTCTTT,CASSRLRGEAEAFF
TRBJ2-7,NA,TRBV15,NA,TGTGCCACCAGCAGAGACCCGGGGTTCAGCTACGAGCAGTACTTC,CATSRDPGFSYEQYF
TRBJ2-5,TRBD1,TRBV27,NA,TGTGCCAGCAGTTTACCGGACAGGGATGTGACCCAGTACTTC,CASSLPDRDVTQYF
TRBJ2-2,NA,TRBV18,NA,TGTGCCAGCTCACCACTTCCTCCTGAAGGCCCGAACACCGGGGAGCTGTTTTTT,CASSPLPPEGPNTGELFF
TRBJ1-1,NA,TRBV28,once,TGTGCTAGTCGGGGAGACCTACGCACTGAAGCTTTCTTT,CASRGDLRTEAFF
TRBJ1-4,TRBD1,TRBV18,NA,TGTGCCAGCTCACCCGAGACAGGGGTAGATGAAAAACTGTTTTTT,CASSPETGVDEKLFF
TRBJ2-7,NA,TRBV10-3,NA,TGTGCCATCAACAAGGGGGTCGCGAGCTCCTACGAGCAGTACTTC,CAINKGVASSYEQYF
TRBJ2-2,TRBD1,TRBV11-3,NA,TGTGCCAGCACGACGACAGGGGCCACCGGGGAGCTGTTTTTT,CASTTTGATGELFF
TRBJ1-3,NA,TRBV11-3,NA,TGTGCCAGCAGCGTATCCATTTGCTTT,CASSVSICF
TRBJ1-2,NA,TRBV5-6,few,TGTGCCAGCAGCCTCCGGGCAGGGGTGAATTATGGCTACACCTTC,CASSLRAGVNYGYTF
TRBJ1-2,NA,TRBV28,NA,TGTGCCAGCACTCCAGGTTATGGCTACACCTTC,CASTPGYGYTF
TRBJ1-1,TRBD1,TRBV11-2,NA,TGTGCCAGCAGCTTAAGGATTAGGACAGGCTTGGCCCTACCTGAAGCTTTCTTT,CASSLRIRTGLALPEAFF
TRBJ2-7,TRBD1,TRBV11-2,NA,TGTGCCAGCAGCGATGCGATTGATTGGGACAGGGGCACCTACGAGCAGTACTTC,CASSDAIDWDRGTYEQYF